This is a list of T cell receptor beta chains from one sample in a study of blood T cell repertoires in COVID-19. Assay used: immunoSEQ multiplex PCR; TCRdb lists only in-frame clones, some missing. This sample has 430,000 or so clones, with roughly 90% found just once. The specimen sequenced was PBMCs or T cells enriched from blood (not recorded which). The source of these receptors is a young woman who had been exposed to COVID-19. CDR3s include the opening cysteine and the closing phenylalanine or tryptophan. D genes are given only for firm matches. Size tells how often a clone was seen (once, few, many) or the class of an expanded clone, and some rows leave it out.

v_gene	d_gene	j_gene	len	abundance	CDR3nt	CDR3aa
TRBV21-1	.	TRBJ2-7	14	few	TGTGCCAGCAGCAGGAGACAGGGGGCAGGGGAGCAGTACTTC	CASSRRQGAGEQYF
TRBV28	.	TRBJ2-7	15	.	TGTGCCAGCAGTTTTAGGCCCGGTCACAGCTACGAGCAGTACTTC	CASSFRPGHSYEQYF
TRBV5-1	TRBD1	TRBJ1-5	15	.	TGCGCCAGCAGCTGGACAGGGGGCGGCAATCAGCCCCAGCATTTT	CASSWTGGGNQPQHF
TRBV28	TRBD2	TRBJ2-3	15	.	TGTGCCAGCCACACTAGCGGGAGCCCTTCAGATACGCAGTATTTT	CASHTSGSPSDTQYF
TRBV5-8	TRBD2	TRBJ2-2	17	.	TGTGCCAGCAGCTTGTTTAGCGGGGGGGCCACCACCGGGGAGCTGTTTTTT	CASSLFSGGATTGELFF
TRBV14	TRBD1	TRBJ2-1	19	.	TGTGCCAGCAGCCTGCGGACAGGGTGGTCTTTACGTTCCTACAATGAGCAGTTCTTC	CASSLRTGWSLRSYNEQFF
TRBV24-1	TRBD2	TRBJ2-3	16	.	TGTGCCACCAGTGATTGGACTAGCGGGAGCACAGATACGCAGTATTTT	CATSDWTSGSTDTQYF
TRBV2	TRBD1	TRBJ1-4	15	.	TGTGCCACCTCATGGCTTGGGACAGAAGATGAAAAACTGTTTTTT	CATSWLGTEDEKLFF
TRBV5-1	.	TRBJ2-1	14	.	TGCGCCAGCAGCTCTTCAATAGGGGGGGATGAGCAGTTCTTC	CASSSSIGGDEQFF
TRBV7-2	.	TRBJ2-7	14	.	TGTGCCAGCAGCGGGGACAACCCACCCTACGAGCAGTACTTC	CASSGDNPPYEQYF
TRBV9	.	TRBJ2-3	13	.	TGTGCCAGCAGCGTAGACTCCGGGGATACGCAGTATTTT	CASSVDSGDTQYF
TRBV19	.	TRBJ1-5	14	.	TGTGCCAGTAGTATAGGACAAAGCAATCAGCCCCAGCATTTT	CASSIGQSNQPQHF
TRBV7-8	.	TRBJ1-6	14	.	TGTGCCAGCAGCTTAAAGCTGCTCAATTCACCCCTCCACTTT	CASSLKLLNSPLHF
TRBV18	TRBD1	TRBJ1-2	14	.	TGTGCCAGCTCTCCCCAGGGGGCGAACTATGGCTACACCTTC	CASSPQGANYGYTF